What follows are 25 T cell receptor beta chains derived from one specimen sequenced in a study of blood T cell repertoires in COVID-19. The assay was immunoSEQ multiplex PCR, and TCRdb's table has in-frame clones only and misses some. Of under 250,000 clones in the sample, around nine tenths were seen once. The sample taken for sequencing was peripheral blood. These receptors were obtained from an older woman who had recovered from COVID-19.

The table lists this clone with a few counts. The rearrangement links TRBV4-3 to TRBJ1-4, with a tentative D call TRBD1 (5 bases). Trimming took 5 bases from V and 0 from J, leaving 16 bases between them. Germline loops: CDR1 LGHNA, CDR2 YSLEER. CDR3 length: 17 residues. CDR3 coding DNA: TGCGCCAGCAGCAGGCGGGCAGGGAGGTCAACTAATGAAAAACTGTTTTTT. Translating gives CASSRRAGRSTNEKLFF.

This rearrangement joins TRBV18 to TRBJ1-6, with 10 bases aligning to TRBD1. Germline CDR1 reads KGHSH; CDR2 reads LQKENI. V was pared by 5 bases and J by 9 bases, with 7 bases of the junction left unmatched. The CDR3 covers 15 residues. The DNA of the CDR3 is TGTGCCAGCTCAGCGGAGACAGGGGGCCCTTCACCCCTCCACTTT. It specifies CASSAETGGPSPLHF.

CDR3 nucleotide sequence: TGCGCCAGCAGCCGGGGAGGCCTCGAGACCCAGTACTTC. Amino acid sequence: CASSRGGLETQYF. The chain joins TRBV5-1 to TRBJ2-5, with D perhaps TRBD2 (6 bases). Germline-derived CDR1 and CDR2 are SGHRS and YFSETQ. This CDR3 is built from 13 residues. The ends were cut back, 4 bases at V and 5 bases at J, with 12 bases in the middle.

This clone was recorded only once. This rearrangement joins TRBV15 to TRBJ2-7; 7 bases agree with TRBD1. V was clipped by 5 bases and J by 6 bases; unmatched bases: 4. Germline V gene data show CDR1 as LNHNV and CDR2 as YYDKDF (reference sequence). This CDR3 region has 12 residues. For the CDR3, the DNA is TGTGCCACCAGCGGCCAGGGGGTCGAGCAGTACTTC. Protein sequence: CATSGQGVEQYF.

The rearrangement joins TRBV5-8 to TRBJ2-1; possible D gene TRBD1, 5 bases. V lost 0 bases, J lost 0 bases, and 7 bases lay in between. The CDR3 contains 15 residues. Germline V lookup: CDR1 SGHTS, CDR2 YDEGEE. The CDR3 nucleotides read TGTGCCAGCAGCTTGGGACAGCTCTCCTACAATGAGCAGTTCTTC. Protein product: CASSLGQLSYNEQFF.

CDR3 DNA: TGCGCCAGCAGCCAAACCGGGACAGGGACGCTCTATGGCTACACCTTC. Translated: CASSQTGTGTLYGYTF. V usage is TRBV4-1 and J usage is TRBJ1-2; 9 bases align to TRBD1. Germline V CDR1 and CDR2: MGHRA, YSYEKL. V lost 2 bases, J lost 4 bases, and 8 bases stayed unmatched. The CDR3 totals 16 residues.

This chain links TRBV6-4 with TRBJ1-5; D call uncertain. Germline CDR1 and CDR2: MRHNA and SNTAGT. V lost 3 bases and J lost 0, with 6 bases in between. The CDR3 spans 14 residues. CDR3 protein: CASSEQYSNQPQHF. The CDR3 DNA sequence: TGTGCCAGCAGTGAACAGTATAGCAATCAGCCCCAGCATTTT.

CDR3 sequence (DNA): TGCGCCAGCAGCTTGGCAGGGGAGACTGATACGCAGTATTTT. Amino acid sequence: CASSLAGETDTQYF. This rearrangement joins TRBV5-1 to TRBJ2-3, with D possibly matching TRBD1 (6 bases). Germline-derived CDR1 and CDR2 are SGHRS and YFSETQ. Trimming removed 0 bases at V and 6 bases at J, with 11 bases between. The CDR3 has 14 residues.

The chain has TRBV6-6 and TRBJ1-1; D perhaps matches TRBD1 (5 bases). V shed 8 bases and J shed 2 bases, with 12 bases lying between them. The CDR3 covers 13 residues. Germline V gene data show CDR1 as MNHNY and CDR2 as SVGAGI (reference sequence). DNA of the CDR3: TGTGCCAGCTCGTTCACAGGTAACACTGAAGCTTTCTTT. Its protein is CASSFTGNTEAFF.

This rearrangement joins TRBV16 to TRBJ1-6; 8 positions match TRBD1. V lost 0 bases and J lost 9; bases outside the gene matches: 4. Germline CDR1 and CDR2: KGHSY and FQNENV. The CDR3 is 15 amino acids. CDR3: CASSQSWQGASPLHF. In DNA, the CDR3 is TGTGCCAGCAGCCAATCGTGGCAGGGGGCTTCACCCCTCCACTTT.

On this clone: The sample contains more than one DNA sequence encoding this CDR3. CDR3 region: CASSQESGGETQYF. CDR3 nucleotides: TGTGCCAGCAGCCAGGAATCGGGGGGAGAGACCCAGTACTTC. The chain couples TRBV3-1 (or the pseudogene TRBV3-2) to TRBJ2-5, with 7 bases identical to TRBD2. The CDR3 contains 14 residues. Trimming at V came to 3 bases and at J to 4 bases, leaving 5 bases not matched to a gene. Germline lookup yields CDR1 LGHDT and CDR2 YNNKEL (reference sequence).

This clone was picked up a small number of times. Because the CDR3 is missing its conserved closing phenylalanine or tryptophan, this is likely a read error. The DNA is left out, because the CDR3 cannot be placed on it with certainty; the CDR3 is given as TCRdb lists it. This chain connects TRBV5-6 to TRBJ1-2; the table assigns TRBD1, which was not confirmed against the DNA. The length of the CDR3 is 13 amino acids, counting both ends. Germline values: CDR1 SGHDT, CDR2 YYEEEE. CDR3 sequence: CASSWGGRDRDPI.

The chain carries TRBV27 and TRBJ2-3; 7 bases fit TRBD1. From germline, CDR1 is MNHEY and CDR2 SMNVEV (reference sequence). V was pared by 8 bases and J by 2 bases, with 7 bases of the junction left unmatched. This CDR3 is built from 14 residues. CDR3 amino acids: CASRTGVNTDTQYF. CDR3 sequence (DNA): TGTGCCAGCCGAACAGGGGTCAACACAGATACGCAGTATTTT.

The CDR3 nucleotides read TGTGCCAGCAGCTCTTTCGGACTAGCCGAGTTAAACATTCAGTACTTC. Encoded protein: CASSSFGLAELNIQYF. This chain uses TRBV5-4 with TRBJ2-4; 8 nucleotides agree with TRBD2. CDR1 SGHNT and CDR2 YYREEE come from the germline V gene (reference sequence). Unmatched junction bases numbered 11, after V lost 3 bases and J lost 6 bases. This CDR3 spans 16 amino acids. The full variable domain, completed using reference TRBV5-4 and TRBJ2-4, is ETGVTQSPTHLIKTRGQQVTLRCSSQSGHNTVSWYQQALGQGPQFIFQYYREEENGRGNFPPRFSGLQFPNYSSELNVNALELDDSALYLCASSSFGLAELNIQYFGAGTRLSVL.

This clone was observed a handful of times. The V gene is TRBV7-3, the J gene TRBJ2-3; tentative D call: TRBD2 (6 bases). Per germline, CDR1 SGHTA and CDR2 FQGTGA. The length of the CDR3 is 16 residues. V lost 1 base to trimming and J lost 6 bases, with 17 bases between them. The CDR3 region is CASSLNGRELADTQYF. CDR3 bases: TGTGCCAGCAGCTTAAACGGGCGGGAATTAGCGGATACGCAGTATTTT.

Here the CDR3 DNA reads TGCGCCAGCAGCCAAGCCCTCGGTGAAGGGCGCGGGCAGCCCCAGCATTTT. The encoded protein is CASSQALGEGRGQPQHF. V usage is TRBV4-1 and J usage is TRBJ1-5; no reliable D call. Deletions cut 1 base from V and 7 bases from J, with 20 bases between. The CDR3 spans 17 residues. The germline CDR1 and CDR2 sequences are MGHRA and YSYEKL.

The V call is TRBV18, the J call TRBJ2-1; 7 nucleotides match TRBD2. The J segment lost 15 bases and the V segment lost 6 bases, leaving 11 bases of the junction unmatched. The germline V gene has CDR1 KGHSH and CDR2 LQKENI. The CDR3 extends over 12 amino acids. The CDR3 region is CASSPRQGGVFF. DNA for the CDR3: TGTGCCAGCTCCCCTAGGCAGGGAGGGGTGTTCTTC.

The rearrangement links TRBV27 to TRBJ2-5, with D maybe TRBD1 (6 bases). The CDR3 has 16 amino acids. CDR1 and CDR2 from the germline V gene are MNHEY and SMNVEV (reference sequence). Trimming took off 2 bases at V and 3 bases at J, with 16 bases between the two ends. The CDR3 nucleotides read TGTGCCAGCAGTTTAGGCCCGGTGGCAGGGGAAGAGACCCAGTACTTC. This sequence encodes CASSLGPVAGEETQYF.

V usage is TRBV15 and J usage is TRBJ1-2; weak D call: TRBD1 (5 bases). V lost 0 bases, J lost 8 bases, and 13 bases lay in between. Germline V lookup: CDR1 LNHNV, CDR2 YYDKDF (reference sequence). The CDR3 runs 14 residues. CDR3 nucleotides: TGTGCCACCAGCAGAGATAAGGGGCCCTGGGGCTACACCTTC. Amino acid sequence: CATSRDKGPWGYTF.

The rearrangement links TRBV3-1 (or the pseudogene TRBV3-2) to TRBJ1-2; 9 bases map to TRBD1. Germline CDR1 reads LGHDT; CDR2 reads YNNKEL (reference sequence). The CDR3 is made up of 14 amino acids. V was clipped by 4 bases and J by 6 bases; unmatched bases: 6. CDR3 DNA: TGTGCCAGCAGCCCACAGGGGGCTTATAATGGCTACACCTTC. Its translation: CASSPQGAYNGYTF.

This chain connects TRBV3-1 (or the pseudogene TRBV3-2) to TRBJ2-3, with D possibly TRBD1 on 6 matching bases. Germline V gene data show CDR1 as LGHDT and CDR2 as YNNKEL (reference sequence). V shed 2 bases and J shed 4 bases, with 22 bases lying between them. This CDR3 is built from 18 residues. This CDR3 is CASSQLPAAGVRPDTQYF. The CDR3, as DNA: TGTGCCAGCAGCCAACTCCCGGCGGCAGGGGTGAGGCCAGATACGCAGTATTTT.

This chain joins TRBV4-3 and TRBJ1-6, with 7 bases identical to TRBD1. J was trimmed by 4 bases and V by 4 bases; bases with no gene match: 4. Per the germline V gene, CDR1 is LGHNA and CDR2 is YSLEER. The CDR3 is made up of 15 amino acids. The CDR3 DNA is TGCGCCAGCAGCCGTGGGACAGATTATAATTCACCCCTCCACTTT. Translated: CASSRGTDYNSPLHF.

V and J are TRBV6-2 or TRBV6-3 and TRBJ2-7, with a possible D match to TRBD2 (6 bases). The CDR3 extends over 17 amino acids. Trimming shortened V by 0 bases and J by 2 bases, and 17 bases separated the two germline ends. The V gene's germline CDR1 is MNHEY and CDR2 SVGEGT. In nucleotides, the CDR3 is TGTGCCAGCAGTTACTCCCTTAGGGACTCGAGAACCTACGAGCAGTACTTC. Translating it yields CASSYSLRDSRTYEQYF.

Turning to this clone: This sample includes further DNA sequences coding for the same CDR3. The J gene is TRBJ2-7, the V gene TRBV18; the match to TRBD1 covers 7 bases. J gave up 4 bases and V 2 bases, and 2 bases lay outside the gene matches. CDR3 length: 13 residues. CDR1 KGHSH and CDR2 LQKENI come from the germline V gene. The CDR3 protein is CASSPRDRYEQYF. CDR3 in DNA: TGTGCCAGCTCACCAAGGGACAGATACGAGCAGTACTTC.

This clone has more than one count but fewer than ten. The chain carries TRBV9 and TRBJ1-5; 7 positions match TRBD1. The V segment lost 0 bases and the J segment 6 bases; nucleotides outside the gene matches: 3. CDR3 length: 14 amino acids. Germline CDR1 and CDR2: SGDLS and YYNGEE. DNA of the CDR3: TGTGCCAGCAGCGTAGAAGGGGGCCGTCAGCCCCAGCATTTT. It is translated as CASSVEGGRQPQHF.